Below, 10 T cell receptor beta chains from the same sample are listed, as sequenced in a study of blood T cell repertoires in COVID-19. Using immunoSEQ multiplex PCR, the repertoire was profiled, and TCRdb retains in-frame clones only, with some absent. The sample holds about 140,000 clones, 80% to 85% seen once. Sample: peripheral blood. All receptors come from a man aged 25 to 40 with COVID-19, enrolled during active disease.

The chain couples TRBV11-1 to TRBJ2-7; a weak D match, TRBD2 (6 bases). V lost 7 bases, J lost 2 bases, and 12 bases lay in between. This CDR3 has 13 amino acids. Germline V gives CDR1 SGHAT, CDR2 FQDESV (reference sequence). For the CDR3, the DNA is TGTGCCAGCACTAGCGAGGGGACCTACGAGCAGTACTTC. This sequence encodes CASTSEGTYEQYF.

The chain is built from TRBV2 and TRBJ1-6; TRBD1 matches 7 bases. This CDR3 contains 14 residues. Germline V gene sequence: CDR1 SNHLY, CDR2 FYNNEI. Trimming at V came to 10 bases and at J to 2 bases, leaving 5 bases not matched to a gene. In DNA, the CDR3 is TGTGCCATCCCGGGGACAGCCTATAATTCACCCCTCCACTTT. This sequence encodes CAIPGTAYNSPLHF.

The genes are TRBV27 and TRBJ2-1; D remains unclear. Trimming pared 2 bases from V and 2 bases from J, leaving 7 bases between. The CDR3 is made up of 14 amino acids. Germline CDR1 is MNHEY and CDR2 is SMNVEV (reference sequence). In DNA form, the CDR3 reads TGTGCCAGCAGTTTAACTCGAACCTACAATGAGCAGTTCTTC. Its translation is CASSLTRTYNEQFF.

This CDR3 reads CASSRTGFNEQFF. The DNA for the CDR3 is TGTGCCAGCAGTCGGACAGGCTTCAATGAGCAGTTCTTC. This sequence joins TRBV28 and TRBJ2-1, with 7 bases identical to TRBD1. The germline V gene has CDR1 MDHEN and CDR2 SYDVKM. V was pared by 5 bases and J by 6 bases, with 4 bases of the junction left unmatched. The CDR3 has 13 amino acids.

The rearrangement uses TRBV5-8 and TRBJ1-5; TRBD1 matches at 12 bases. CDR3 length: 17 amino acids. Germline V gene sequence: CDR1 SGHTS, CDR2 YDEGEE. The ends lost 4 bases at V and 0 bases at J; junction bases unmatched: 5. The CDR3 region has the DNA TGTGCCAGCAGCCTGGGACAGGGGGCATATAGCAATCAGCCCCAGCATTTT. It encodes CASSLGQGAYSNQPQHF.

V usage is TRBV11-2 and J usage is TRBJ2-5; TRBD1 matches 11 bases. The CDR3 has 15 amino acids. V was pared by 5 bases and J by 6 bases, with 8 bases of the junction left unmatched. Per germline, CDR1 SGHAT and CDR2 FQNNGV. CDR3 nucleotide sequence: TGTGCCAGCAGCAACACCGGGACAGGGGGACAGACCCAGTACTTC. Encoded protein: CASSNTGTGGQTQYF.

This clone showed up just once. The rearrangement uses TRBV24-1 and TRBJ2-3, with TRBD2 matching 9 bases. This CDR3 has 17 residues. The ends lost 0 bases at V and 3 bases at J; junction bases unmatched: 6. Germline assignment: CDR1 KGHDR and CDR2 SFDVKD. The CDR3 DNA is TGTGCCACCAGTGATTTGCAGGGCGGGAGGGGGACAGATACGCAGTATTTT. Translation: CATSDLQGGRGTDTQYF.

This chain links TRBV7-9 with TRBJ1-2; weak D call: TRBD1 (5 bases). The CDR3 sequence is 11 residues long. CDR1 SEHNR and CDR2 FQNEAQ come from the germline V gene (reference sequence). Between the trimmed V and J ends, which lost 2 bases and 10 bases, there was a span of 8 bases. CDR3 loop: CASSLKGAYTF. DNA of the CDR3: TGTGCCAGCAGCTTAAAAGGGGCCTACACCTTC.

V is TRBV6-2 or TRBV6-3 and J is TRBJ1-3; TRBD1 is a possible D gene (5 bases). The CDR3 is 16 residues long. In germline, CDR1 is MNHEY, CDR2 SVGEGT. With 5 bases removed from V and 0 bases from J, the gap between germline ends came to 14 bases. CDR3 in DNA: TGTGCCAGCAGTCTGATCGACAGCTCCTCTGGAAACACCATATATTTT. It specifies CASSLIDSSSGNTIYF.

CDR3: CASYDVGAYGYTF. CDR3 sequence (DNA): TGTGCCAGCTACGATGTTGGGGCTTATGGCTACACCTTC. V and J are TRBV6-5 and TRBJ1-2; weak D call: TRBD1 (5 bases). CDR1 is MNHEY and CDR2 is SVGAGI in the germline V gene. V was clipped by 8 bases and J by 5 bases, with 15 bases between them. This CDR3 spans 13 amino acids.